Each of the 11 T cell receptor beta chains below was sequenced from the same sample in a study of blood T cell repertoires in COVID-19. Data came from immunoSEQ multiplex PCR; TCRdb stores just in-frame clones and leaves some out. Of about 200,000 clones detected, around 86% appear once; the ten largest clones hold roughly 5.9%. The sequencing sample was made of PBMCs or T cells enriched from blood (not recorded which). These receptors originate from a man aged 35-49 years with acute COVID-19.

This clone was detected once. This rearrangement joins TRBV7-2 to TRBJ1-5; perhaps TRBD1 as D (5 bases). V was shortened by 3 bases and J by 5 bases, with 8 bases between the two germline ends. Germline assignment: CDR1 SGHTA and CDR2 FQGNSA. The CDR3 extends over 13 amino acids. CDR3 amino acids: CASSFPGDQPQHF. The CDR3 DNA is TGTGCCAGCAGCTTTCCGGGGGATCAGCCCCAGCATTTT.

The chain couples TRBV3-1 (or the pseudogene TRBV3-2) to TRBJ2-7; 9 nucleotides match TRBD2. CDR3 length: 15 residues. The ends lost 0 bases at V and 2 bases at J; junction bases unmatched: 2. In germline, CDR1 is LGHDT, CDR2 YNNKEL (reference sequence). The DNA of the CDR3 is TGTGCCAGCAGCCAAGAAGGCGGGAGGGCCTACGAGCAGTACTTC. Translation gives CASSQEGGRAYEQYF.

The CDR3 loop is CASKGQLNSPLHF. The CDR3 bases are TGTGCCAGCAAGGGACAGCTTAATTCACCCCTCCACTTT. The chain carries TRBV13 and TRBJ1-6; TRBD1 matches 7 bases. The V gene's germline CDR1 is PRHDT and CDR2 FYEKMQ (reference sequence). The CDR3 is 13 residues long. Trimming cost V 7 bases and J 6 bases; bases outside gene matches: 3.

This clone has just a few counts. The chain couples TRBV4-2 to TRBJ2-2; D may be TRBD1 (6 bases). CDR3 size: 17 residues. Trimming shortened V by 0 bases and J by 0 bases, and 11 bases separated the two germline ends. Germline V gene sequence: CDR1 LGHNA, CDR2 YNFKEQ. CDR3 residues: CASSQEGTPTNTGELFF. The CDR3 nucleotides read TGTGCCAGCAGCCAAGAAGGGACACCTACGAACACCGGGGAGCTGTTTTTT.

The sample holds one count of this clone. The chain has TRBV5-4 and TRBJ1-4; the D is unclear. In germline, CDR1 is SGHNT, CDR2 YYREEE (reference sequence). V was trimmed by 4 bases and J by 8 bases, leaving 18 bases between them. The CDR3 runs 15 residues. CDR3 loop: CASSTRSPSGEKLFF. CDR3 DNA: TGTGCCAGCAGCACACGGTCCCCTTCCGGGGAAAAACTGTTTTTT.

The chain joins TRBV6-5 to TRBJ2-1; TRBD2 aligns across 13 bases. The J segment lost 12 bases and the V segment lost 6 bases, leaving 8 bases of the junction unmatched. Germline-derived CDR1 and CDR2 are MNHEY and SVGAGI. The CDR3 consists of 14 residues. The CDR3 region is CASSGTSGTLGQFF. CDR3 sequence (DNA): TGTGCCAGCAGCGGGACTAGCGGGACACTCGGGCAGTTCTTC.

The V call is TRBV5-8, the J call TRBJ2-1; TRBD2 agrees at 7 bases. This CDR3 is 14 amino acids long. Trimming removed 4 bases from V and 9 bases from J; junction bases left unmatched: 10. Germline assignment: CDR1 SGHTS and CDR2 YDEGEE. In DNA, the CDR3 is TGTGCCAGCAGCCGCAGGAGCGGGAAGGGTGAGCAGTTCTTC. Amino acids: CASSRRSGKGEQFF.

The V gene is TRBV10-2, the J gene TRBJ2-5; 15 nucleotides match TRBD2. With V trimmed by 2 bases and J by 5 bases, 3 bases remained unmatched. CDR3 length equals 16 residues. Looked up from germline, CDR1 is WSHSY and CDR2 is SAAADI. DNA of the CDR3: TGCGCCAGCAGTGAGGGACTAGCGGGAGGGCTGGAGACCCAGTACTTC. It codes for CASSEGLAGGLETQYF.

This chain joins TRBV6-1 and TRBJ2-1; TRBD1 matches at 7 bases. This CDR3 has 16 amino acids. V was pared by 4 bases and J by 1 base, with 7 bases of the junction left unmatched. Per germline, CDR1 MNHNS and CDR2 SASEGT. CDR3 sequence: CASSVPTGSSYNEQFF. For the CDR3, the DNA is TGTGCCAGCAGTGTGCCGACAGGGTCTTCCTACAATGAGCAGTTCTTC.

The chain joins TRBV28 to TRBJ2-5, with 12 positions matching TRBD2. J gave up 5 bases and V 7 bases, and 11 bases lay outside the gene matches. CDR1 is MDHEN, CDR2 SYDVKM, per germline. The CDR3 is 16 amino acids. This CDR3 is CASTLRLAGVWETQYF. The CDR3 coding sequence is TGTGCCAGCACCCTCCGACTAGCGGGAGTTTGGGAGACCCAGTACTTC.

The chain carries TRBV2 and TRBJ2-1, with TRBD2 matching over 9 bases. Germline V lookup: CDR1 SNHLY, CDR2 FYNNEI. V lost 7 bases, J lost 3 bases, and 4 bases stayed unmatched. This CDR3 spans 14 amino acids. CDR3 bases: TGTGCCAGCACCGGGACTAGCTTCTACAATGAGCAGTTCTTC. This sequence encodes CASTGTSFYNEQFF.